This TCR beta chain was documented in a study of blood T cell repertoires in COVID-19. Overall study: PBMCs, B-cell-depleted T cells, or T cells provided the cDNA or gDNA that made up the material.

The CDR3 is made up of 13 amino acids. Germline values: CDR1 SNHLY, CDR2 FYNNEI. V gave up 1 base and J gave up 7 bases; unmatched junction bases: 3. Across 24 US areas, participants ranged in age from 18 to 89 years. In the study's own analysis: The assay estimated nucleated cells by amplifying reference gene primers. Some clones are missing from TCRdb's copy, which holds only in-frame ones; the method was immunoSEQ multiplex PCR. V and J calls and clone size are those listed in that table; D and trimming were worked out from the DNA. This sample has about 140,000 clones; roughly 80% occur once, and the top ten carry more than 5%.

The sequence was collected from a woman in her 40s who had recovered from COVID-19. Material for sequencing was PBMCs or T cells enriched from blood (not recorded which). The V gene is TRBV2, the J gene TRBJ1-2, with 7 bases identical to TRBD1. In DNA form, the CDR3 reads TGTGCCAGCAGTGAAGGGACAGGAACTGGCTACACCTTC. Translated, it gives CASSEGTGTGYTF.